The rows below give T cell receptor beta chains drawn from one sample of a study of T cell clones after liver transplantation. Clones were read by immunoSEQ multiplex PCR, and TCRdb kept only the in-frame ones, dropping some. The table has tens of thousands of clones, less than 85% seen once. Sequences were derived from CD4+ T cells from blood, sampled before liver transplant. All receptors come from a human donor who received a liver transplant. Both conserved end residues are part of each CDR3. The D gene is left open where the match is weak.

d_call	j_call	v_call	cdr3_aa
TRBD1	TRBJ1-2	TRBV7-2	CASSLGMGQGYTF
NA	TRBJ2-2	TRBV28	CASSLSTHNTGELFF
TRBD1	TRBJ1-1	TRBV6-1	CASTWHRQGITEAFF
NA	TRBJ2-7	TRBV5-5	CASSLEPRRGTRSYEQYF
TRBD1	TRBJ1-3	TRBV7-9	CASSLARAGGSGNTIYF
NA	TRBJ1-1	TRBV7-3	CASSPRGNTEAFF
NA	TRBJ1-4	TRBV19	CASSIYGTNEKLFF
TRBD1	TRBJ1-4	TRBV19	CASSFGTANEKLFF
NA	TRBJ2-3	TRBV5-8	CASSSGGITDTQYF
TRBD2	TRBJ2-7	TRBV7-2	CASSLAGGTSGEQYF
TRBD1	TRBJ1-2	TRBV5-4	CASSSGQGRRNYGYTF
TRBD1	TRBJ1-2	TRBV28	CASSLPTGVRNYGYTF
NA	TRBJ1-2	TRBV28	CASSLLGLDYGYTF
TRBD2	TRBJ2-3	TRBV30	CAWSGRAGGGHDTQYF
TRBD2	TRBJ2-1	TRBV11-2	CASNKLAGALNEQFF
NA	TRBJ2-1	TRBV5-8	CASRYFHNEQFF
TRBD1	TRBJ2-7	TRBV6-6	CASRRDSPSYEQYF